This is a list of T cell receptor beta chains from one sample in a study of blood T cell repertoires in COVID-19. Sequencing used immunoSEQ multiplex PCR; TCRdb keeps in-frame clones, though not all of them. Of about 380,000 clones in the sample, about 90% are singletons; the top ten hold around 3%. The sequencing input was PBMCs or T cells enriched from blood (not recorded which). The receptors stem from a woman aged 25 to 39 who had recovered from COVID-19. The conserved cysteine and the conserved F or W are not part of the CDR3 here. Fields, in order: V gene, CDR3 protein.

>TRBV13
ASSGGGGEQY
>TRBV5-4
ASSLAAGSSYEQY
>TRBV29-1
SVEGPGVNEQF
>TRBV3-1/TRBV3-2
ASSHWGEEKLF
>TRBV6-5
ASSWGSPGGNQPQH
>TRBV11-2
ASSSLRDRGGNQPQH
>TRBV6-5
ASRPSGGAYEQY
>TRBV5-6
ASSFGLAGYNEQF
>TRBV10-2
ASTHRATYQPQH
>TRBV29-1
SVAATGSGELF
>TRBV27
ASSPTGAGYNEQF
>TRBV19
ASSPLQAAGGNEQY
>TRBV7-9
ASSLEIQGYYGYT
>TRBV6-6
ASRRSSDSGNEQF
>TRBV5-6
ASSLFGRLEKLF
>TRBV10-3
AISESTGRETQY
>TRBV3-1/TRBV3-2
ASSLTGQGRQSPLH
>TRBV10-3
AISEGLAGGETQY
>TRBV29-1
SVAGQGVEETQY
>TRBV4-2
ASSQAIRDRRVSSEKLF
>TRBV19
ASTPAQGRNTEAF